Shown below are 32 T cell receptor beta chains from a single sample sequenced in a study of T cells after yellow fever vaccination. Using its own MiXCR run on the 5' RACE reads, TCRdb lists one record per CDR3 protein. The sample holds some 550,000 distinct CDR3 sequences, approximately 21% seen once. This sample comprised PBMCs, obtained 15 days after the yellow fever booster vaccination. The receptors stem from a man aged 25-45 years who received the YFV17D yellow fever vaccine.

CDR3 nucleotides: TGCAGTGCTACGGTAGGCAATCAGCCCCAGCATTTT. Residues: CSATVGNQPQHF. This chain joins TRBV20-1 and TRBJ1-5, with no clear D. Per germline, CDR1 DFQATT and CDR2 SNEGSKA (reference sequence). The CDR3 consists of 12 residues. Trimming cost V 4 bases and J 2 bases, with 6 bases left between them.

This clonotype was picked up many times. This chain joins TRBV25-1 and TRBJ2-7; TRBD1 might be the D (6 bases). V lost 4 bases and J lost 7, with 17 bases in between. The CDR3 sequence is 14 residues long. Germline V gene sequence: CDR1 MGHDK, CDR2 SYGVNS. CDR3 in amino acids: CASSVRSGDREQYF. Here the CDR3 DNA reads TGTGCCAGCAGTGTACGATCAGGGGATCGGGAGCAGTACTTC.

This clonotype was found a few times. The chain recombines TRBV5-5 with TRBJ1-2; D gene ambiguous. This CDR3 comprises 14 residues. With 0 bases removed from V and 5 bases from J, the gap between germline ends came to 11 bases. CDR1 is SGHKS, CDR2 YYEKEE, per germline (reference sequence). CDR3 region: CASSLEWQIYGYTF. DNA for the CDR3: TGTGCCAGCAGCTTGGAGTGGCAGATTTATGGCTACACCTTC.

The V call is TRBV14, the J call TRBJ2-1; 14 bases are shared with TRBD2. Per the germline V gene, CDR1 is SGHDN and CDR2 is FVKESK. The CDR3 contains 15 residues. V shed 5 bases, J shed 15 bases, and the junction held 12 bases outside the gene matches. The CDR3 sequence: CASSETGLAGGHGFF. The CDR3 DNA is TGTGCCAGCAGCGAAACCGGACTAGCGGGAGGACACGGGTTCTTC.

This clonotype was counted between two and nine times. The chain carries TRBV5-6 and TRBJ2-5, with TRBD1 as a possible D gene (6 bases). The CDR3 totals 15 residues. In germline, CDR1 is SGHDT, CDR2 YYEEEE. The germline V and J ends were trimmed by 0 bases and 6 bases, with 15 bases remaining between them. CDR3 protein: CASSLADRQWQTQYF. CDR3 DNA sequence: TGTGCCAGCAGCTTGGCGGACAGACAATGGCAGACCCAGTACTTC.

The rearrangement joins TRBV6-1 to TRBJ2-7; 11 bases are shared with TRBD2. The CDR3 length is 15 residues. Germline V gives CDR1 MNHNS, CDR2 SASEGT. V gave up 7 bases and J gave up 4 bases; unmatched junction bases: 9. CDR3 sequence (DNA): TGTGCCAGCACCGATCCGGGACTAGCGGTATACGAGCAGTACTTC. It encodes CASTDPGLAVYEQYF.

The CDR3 bases are TGTGCCACCAGTGATTTGAGGGAGGGGATCACTGAAGCTTTCTTT. Amino acid sequence: CATSDLREGITEAFF. This rearrangement joins TRBV24-1 to TRBJ1-1; D is possibly TRBD1 (5 bases). Germline CDR1 reads KGHDR; CDR2 reads SFDVKD. This CDR3 comprises 15 residues. Trimming removed 0 bases at V and 4 bases at J, with 11 bases between.

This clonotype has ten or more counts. CDR3 DNA: TGTGCCAGCAGACAGGACCGGCTTACGGCAGCGTTGGGAGGCTACACCTTC. Its protein product is CASRQDRLTAALGGYTF. This rearrangement joins TRBV27 to TRBJ1-2; D perhaps matches TRBD1 (5 bases). Deletions cut 6 bases from V and 8 bases from J, with 28 bases between. Germline V CDR1 and CDR2: MNHEY, SMNVEV (reference sequence). The CDR3 spans 17 residues.

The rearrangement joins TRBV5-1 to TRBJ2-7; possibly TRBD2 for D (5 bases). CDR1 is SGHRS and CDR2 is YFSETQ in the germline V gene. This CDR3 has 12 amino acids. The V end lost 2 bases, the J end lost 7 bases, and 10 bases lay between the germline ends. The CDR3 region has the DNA TGCGCCAGCAGCTTCCCCCGAGGGGAGCAGTACTTC. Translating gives CASSFPRGEQYF.

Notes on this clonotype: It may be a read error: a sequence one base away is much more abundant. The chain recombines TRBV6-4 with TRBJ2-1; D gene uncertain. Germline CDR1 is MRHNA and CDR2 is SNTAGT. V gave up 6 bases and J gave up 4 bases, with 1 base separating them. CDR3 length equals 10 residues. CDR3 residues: CASRYNEQFF. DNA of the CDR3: TGTGCCAGCAGGTACAATGAGCAGTTCTTC.

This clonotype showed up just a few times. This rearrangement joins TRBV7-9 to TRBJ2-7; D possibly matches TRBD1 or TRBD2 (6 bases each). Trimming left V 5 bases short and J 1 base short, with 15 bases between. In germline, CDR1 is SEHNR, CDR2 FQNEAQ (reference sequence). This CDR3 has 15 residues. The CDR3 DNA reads TGTGCCAGCAGCCAATGGAGGGGACAATCCTACGAGCAGTACTTC. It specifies CASSQWRGQSYEQYF.

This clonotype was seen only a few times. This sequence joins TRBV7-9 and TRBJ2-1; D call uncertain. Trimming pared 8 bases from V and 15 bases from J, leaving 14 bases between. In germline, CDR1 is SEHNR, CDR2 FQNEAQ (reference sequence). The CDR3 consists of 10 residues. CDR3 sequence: CASLRLNLFF. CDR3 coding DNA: TGTGCCAGCTTGAGACTCAACCTGTTCTTC.

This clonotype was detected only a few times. The DNA of the CDR3 is TGCAGTGCTAGCGGACAGACATTTTCCTACGAGCAGTACTTC. Its translation: CSASGQTFSYEQYF. This chain connects TRBV20-1 to TRBJ2-7; possibly TRBD1 for D (6 bases). Trimming removed 3 bases from V and 1 base from J, with 13 bases in between. Germline V gene data show CDR1 as DFQATT and CDR2 as SNEGSKA (reference sequence). CDR3 length equals 14 residues.

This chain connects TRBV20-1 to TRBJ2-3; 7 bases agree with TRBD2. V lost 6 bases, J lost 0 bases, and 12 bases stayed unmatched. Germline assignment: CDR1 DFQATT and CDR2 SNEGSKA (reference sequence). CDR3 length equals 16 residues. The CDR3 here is CSASSPTSASTDTQYF. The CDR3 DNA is TGCAGTGCCTCGTCCCCCACTAGCGCGAGCACAGATACGCAGTATTTT.

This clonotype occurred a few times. The CDR3 DNA reads TGTGCCAGCAGACACGCCAGCGGGAATGAGCAGTTCTTC. It codes for CASRHASGNEQFF. The rearrangement links TRBV3-1 to TRBJ2-1; the D gene is possibly TRBD2 (6 bases). CDR1 is LGHDT and CDR2 is YNNKEL in the germline V gene (reference sequence). This CDR3 comprises 13 residues. The V end was cut by 6 bases, the J end by 7 bases, with 13 bases between.

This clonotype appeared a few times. The CDR3 is CASSLLTLAGQEQFF. As DNA, the CDR3 is TGTGCCAGCAGTTTACTTACGCTAGCGGGCCAAGAGCAGTTCTTC. The gene calls are TRBV27 and TRBJ2-1; TRBD2 agrees at 8 bases. The CDR3 extends over 15 amino acids. Germline V lookup: CDR1 MNHEY, CDR2 SMNVEV (reference sequence). Losses at the gene ends were 2 bases for V and 10 bases for J; bases not matched to a gene: 10.

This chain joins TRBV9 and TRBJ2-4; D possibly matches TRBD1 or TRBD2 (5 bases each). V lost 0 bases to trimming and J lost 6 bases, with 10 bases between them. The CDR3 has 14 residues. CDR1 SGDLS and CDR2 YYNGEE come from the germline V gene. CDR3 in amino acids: CASSVGRDGNIQYF. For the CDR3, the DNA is TGTGCCAGCAGCGTAGGCAGGGACGGAAACATTCAGTACTTC.

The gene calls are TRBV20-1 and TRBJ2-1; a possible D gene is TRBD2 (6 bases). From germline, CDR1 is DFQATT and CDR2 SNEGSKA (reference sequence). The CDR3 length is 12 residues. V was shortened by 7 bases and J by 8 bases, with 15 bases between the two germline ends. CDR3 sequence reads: CSVGTAVDEQFF. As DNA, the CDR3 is TGCAGTGTAGGGACTGCGGTCGATGAGCAGTTCTTC.

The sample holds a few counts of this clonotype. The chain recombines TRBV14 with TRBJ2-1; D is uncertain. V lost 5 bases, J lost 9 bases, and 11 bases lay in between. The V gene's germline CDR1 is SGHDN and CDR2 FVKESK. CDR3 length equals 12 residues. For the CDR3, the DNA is TGTGCCAGCAGCACATTCCCTGGTGAGCAGTTCTTC. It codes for CASSTFPGEQFF. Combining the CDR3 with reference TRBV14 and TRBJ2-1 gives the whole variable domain EAGVTQFPSHSVIEKGQTVTLRCDPISGHDNLYWYRRVMGKEIKFLLHFVKESKQDESGMPNNRFLAERTGGTYSTLKVQPAELEDSGVYFCASSTFPGEQFFGPGTRLTVL.

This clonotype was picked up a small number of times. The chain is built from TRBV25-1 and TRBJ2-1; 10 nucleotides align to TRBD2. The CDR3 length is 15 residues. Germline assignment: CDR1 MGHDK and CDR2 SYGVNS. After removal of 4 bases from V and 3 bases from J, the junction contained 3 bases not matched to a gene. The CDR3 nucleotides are TGTGCCAGCAGTGGGACTAGCGGAGTCTACAATGAGCAGTTCTTC. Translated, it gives CASSGTSGVYNEQFF.

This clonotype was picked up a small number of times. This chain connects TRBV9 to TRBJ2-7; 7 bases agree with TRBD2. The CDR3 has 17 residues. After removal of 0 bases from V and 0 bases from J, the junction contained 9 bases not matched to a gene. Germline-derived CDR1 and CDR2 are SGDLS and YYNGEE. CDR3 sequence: CASSVGFGGGSSYEQYF. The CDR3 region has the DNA TGTGCCAGCAGCGTAGGCTTTGGCGGGGGTAGCTCCTACGAGCAGTACTTC.

CDR3 nucleotides: TGCAGCGCGGGACAGGGGGACACCGGGGAGCTGTTTTTT. It encodes CSAGQGDTGELFF. J is TRBJ2-2 and V is TRBV29-1; TRBD1 matches at 11 bases. From germline, CDR1 is SQVTM and CDR2 ANQGSEA. The CDR3 spans 13 residues. The V segment lost 7 bases and the J segment 3 bases; nucleotides outside the gene matches: 1.

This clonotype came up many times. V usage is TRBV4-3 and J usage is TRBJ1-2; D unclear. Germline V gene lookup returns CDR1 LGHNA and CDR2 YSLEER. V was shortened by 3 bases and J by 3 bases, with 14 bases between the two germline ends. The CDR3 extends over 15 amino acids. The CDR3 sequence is CASSQADSLHYGYTF. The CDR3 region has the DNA TGCGCCAGCAGCCAGGCGGACTCACTTCACTATGGCTACACCTTC.

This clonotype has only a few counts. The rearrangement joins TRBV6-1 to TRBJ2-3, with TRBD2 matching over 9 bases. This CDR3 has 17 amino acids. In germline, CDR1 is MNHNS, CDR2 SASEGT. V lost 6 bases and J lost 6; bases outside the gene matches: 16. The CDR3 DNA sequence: TGTGCCAGCAGCCCTGGGGTAGCGGGAGTAGGTTTCGATACGCAGTATTTT. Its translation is CASSPGVAGVGFDTQYF.

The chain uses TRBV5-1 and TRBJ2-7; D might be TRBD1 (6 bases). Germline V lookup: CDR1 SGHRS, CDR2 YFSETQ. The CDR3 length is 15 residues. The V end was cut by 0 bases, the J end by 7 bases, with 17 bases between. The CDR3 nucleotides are TGCGCCAGCAGCTTGGCTGGGACACAAGTAGGAGAGCAGTACTTC. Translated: CASSLAGTQVGEQYF.

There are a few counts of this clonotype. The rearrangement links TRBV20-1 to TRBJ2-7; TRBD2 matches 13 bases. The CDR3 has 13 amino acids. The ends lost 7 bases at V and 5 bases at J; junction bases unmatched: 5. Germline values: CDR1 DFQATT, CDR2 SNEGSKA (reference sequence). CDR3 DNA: TGCAGTGTCGGACTAGCGGGAGAAGACGAGCAGTACTTC. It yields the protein CSVGLAGEDEQYF.

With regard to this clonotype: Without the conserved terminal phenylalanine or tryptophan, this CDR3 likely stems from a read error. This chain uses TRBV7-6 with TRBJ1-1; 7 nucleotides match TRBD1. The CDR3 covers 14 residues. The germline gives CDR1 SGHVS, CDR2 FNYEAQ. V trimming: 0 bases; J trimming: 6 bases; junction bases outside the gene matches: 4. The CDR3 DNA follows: TGTGCCAGCAGCTTAGCAATTACAGGGGCTGAAGCTTTCTCT. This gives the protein CASSLAITGAEAFS.

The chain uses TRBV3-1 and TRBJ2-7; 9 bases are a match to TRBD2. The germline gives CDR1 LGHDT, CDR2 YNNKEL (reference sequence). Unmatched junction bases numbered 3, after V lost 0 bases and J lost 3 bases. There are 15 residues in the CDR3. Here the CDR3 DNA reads TGTGCCAGCAGCCAAGAGACTAGCGGCCTCTACGAGCAGTACTTC. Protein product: CASSQETSGLYEQYF.

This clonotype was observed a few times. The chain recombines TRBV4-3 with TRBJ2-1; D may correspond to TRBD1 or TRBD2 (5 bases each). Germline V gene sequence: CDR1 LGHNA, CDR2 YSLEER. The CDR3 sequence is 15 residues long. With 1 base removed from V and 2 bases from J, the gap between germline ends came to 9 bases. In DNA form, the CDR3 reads TGCGCCAGCAGCCAAGTAGAGGGGCCCTACAATGAGCAGTTCTTC. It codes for CASSQVEGPYNEQFF.

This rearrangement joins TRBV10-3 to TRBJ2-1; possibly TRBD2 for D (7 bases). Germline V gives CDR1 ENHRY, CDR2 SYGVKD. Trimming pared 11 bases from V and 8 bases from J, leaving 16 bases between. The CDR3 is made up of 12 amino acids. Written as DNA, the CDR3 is TGTGCCCTCGGGGGGACACAGGATGAGCAGTTCTTC. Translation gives CALGGTQDEQFF.

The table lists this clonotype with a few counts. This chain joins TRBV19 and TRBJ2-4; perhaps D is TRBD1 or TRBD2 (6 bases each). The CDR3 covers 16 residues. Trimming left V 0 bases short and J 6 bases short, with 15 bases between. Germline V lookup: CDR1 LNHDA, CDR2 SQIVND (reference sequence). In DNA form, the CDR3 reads TGTGCCAGTAGTATAGAAAGACTCAGGGGAGGAAACATTCAGTACTTC. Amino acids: CASSIERLRGGNIQYF.

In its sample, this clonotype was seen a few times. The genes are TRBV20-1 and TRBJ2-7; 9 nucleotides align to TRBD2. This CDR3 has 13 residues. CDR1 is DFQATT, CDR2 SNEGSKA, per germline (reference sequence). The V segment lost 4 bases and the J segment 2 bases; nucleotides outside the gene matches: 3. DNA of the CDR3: TGCAGTGCTATTAGCGGGAGTCCCTACGAGCAGTACTTC. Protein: CSAISGSPYEQYF.